The clone carrying this T cell receptor beta chain was observed a handful of times. Antigen unknown. TCRdb processed the reads anew with MiXCR; each CDR3 protein has one entry. Among more than 500,000 distinct CDR3 sequences listed, 15% to 20% were seen once. The sample belongs to a study of T cell repertoires in cytomegalovirus infection. Study at large: The public TCR beta signatures pointed to both CMV infection and matching HLA type. Study-wide results and caveats: Within the response measured ex vivo, HLA-C-restricted CMV-specific TCR beta clonotypes were dominant. CMV carriers with the relevant HLA were identified by cumulative public TCR beta family frequency.

The CDR3 extends over 16 amino acids. Germline assignment: CDR1 LGHDT and CDR2 YNNKEL (reference sequence). The V segment lost 0 bases and the J segment 4 bases; nucleotides outside the gene matches: 7. The gene calls are TRBV3-1 and TRBJ2-7; 9 bases match TRBD2. Sequencing was carried out using CD8+ T cells from PBMCs. The TCR comes from a human donor in good health (CMV status not recorded). Some clones in this sample may be carry-over from other donors' samples. CDR3 amino acids: CASSQDWLAGNYEQYF. The CDR3 region has the DNA TGTGCCAGCAGCCAAGATTGGCTAGCGGGAAATTACGAGCAGTACTTC.